This TCR beta chain comes out of a study of blood T cell repertoires in COVID-19. In the study overall: The samples span acute and convalescent COVID-19 from the United States, Italy and Spain. From T cells, B-cell-depleted T cells, or PBMCs came the material, which was cDNA or gDNA.

Produced via immunoSEQ multiplex PCR; TCRdb's table is partial and in-frame only. The table lists under 250,000 clones, around 83% of them singletons. V was cut by 2 bases and J by 1 base, with 8 bases left in between. Germline V CDR1 and CDR2: KGHSH, LQKENI. This CDR3 spans 14 amino acids. Sample: peripheral blood. V and J are TRBV18 and TRBJ1-1, with D maybe TRBD1 (6 bases). The receptor comes from a man aged 35 to 55 with active or convalescent COVID-19. The CDR3 region has the DNA TGTGCCAGCTCACCAGACAGGCAGAACACTGAAGCTTTCTTT. It yields the protein CASSPDRQNTEAFF.